A single sample is the source of the 8 T cell receptor beta chains below, sequenced in a study of blood T cell repertoires in COVID-19. Libraries were prepared by immunoSEQ multiplex PCR; TCRdb keeps only in-frame clonotypes and omits some of them. Here the sample spans under 150,000 clones, about 77% being singletons. Sequencing was carried out using peripheral blood. Every receptor here comes from a man in his sixties with acute or convalescent COVID-19.

The rearrangement joins TRBV6-5 to TRBJ1-2; D gene uncertain. Germline V gene data show CDR1 as MNHEY and CDR2 as SVGAGI. The germline V and J ends were trimmed by 2 bases and 1 base, with 14 bases remaining between them. This CDR3 has 16 residues. CDR3 sequence: CASSYDFNLRNYGYTF. CDR3 nucleotide sequence: TGTGCCAGCAGTTACGACTTTAACCTCCGTAACTATGGCTACACCTTC.

The chain combines TRBV30 with TRBJ1-1; no firm D call. The V end was cut by 2 bases, the J end by 7 bases, with 5 bases between. Germline V gene data show CDR1 as GTSNPN and CDR2 as SVGIG (reference sequence). The CDR3 totals 10 residues. The CDR3 DNA is TGTGCCTGGAGTCAACTTGAAGCTTTCTTT. Translated: CAWSQLEAFF.

The V and J genes are TRBV19 and TRBJ1-5; D remains ambiguous. The CDR3 consists of 13 residues. Germline V gene data show CDR1 as LNHDA and CDR2 as SQIVND (reference sequence). V lost 2 bases and J lost 6, with 8 bases in between. CDR3 residues: CASSIQVRQPQHF. CDR3 DNA sequence: TGTGCCAGTAGTATACAGGTACGTCAGCCCCAGCATTTT.

This clone was found a few times. The chain has TRBV19 and TRBJ2-1; weak D call: TRBD1 (6 bases). The CDR3 has 15 amino acids. The V and J ends lost 4 bases and 0 bases respectively, with 10 bases between them. The germline gives CDR1 LNHDA, CDR2 SQIVND (reference sequence). The chain's CDR3 is CASSTQGSSYNEQFF. For the CDR3, the DNA is TGTGCCAGTAGTACACAGGGCAGCTCCTACAATGAGCAGTTCTTC.

The V gene is TRBV6-5, the J gene TRBJ2-6; D not certain. Germline values: CDR1 MNHEY, CDR2 SVGAGI. Deletions cut 6 bases from V and 3 bases from J, with 9 bases between. The CDR3 loop spans 14 amino acids. CDR3 bases: TGTGCCAGCAGCATAAGCTTTGGGGCCAACGTCCTGACTTTC. The encoded protein is CASSISFGANVLTF.

This chain connects TRBV5-1 to TRBJ2-3; TRBD2 is a possible D gene (6 bases). CDR1 SGHRS and CDR2 YFSETQ come from the germline V gene. This CDR3 has 17 amino acids. The ends were cut back, 1 base at V and 0 bases at J, with 15 bases in the middle. In DNA, the CDR3 is TGCGCCAGCAGCTTGCGCCCAGCTAGCGCGAGCACAGATACGCAGTATTTT. It encodes CASSLRPASASTDTQYF.

This clone was picked up one time. The rearrangement joins TRBV6-4 to TRBJ2-7, with TRBD1 identical over 7 bases. Germline assignment: CDR1 MRHNA and CDR2 SNTAGT. The CDR3 is 15 residues long. With 6 bases clipped from V and 0 bases from J, the junction kept 8 bases outside the gene matches. CDR3 DNA sequence: TGTGCCAGCAGGACAGGGTCCAAAGGCTCCTACGAGCAGTACTTC. Translated, it gives CASRTGSKGSYEQYF.

In its sample, this clone was seen many times. This rearrangement joins TRBV27 to TRBJ2-2; D unclear. Trimming left V 3 bases short and J 0 bases short, with 5 bases between. The CDR3 loop spans 14 amino acids. The germline V gene encodes CDR1 MNHEY and CDR2 SMNVEV (reference sequence). This chain's CDR3 is CASSFTPNTGELFF. Here the CDR3 DNA reads TGTGCCAGCAGTTTTACACCGAACACCGGGGAGCTGTTTTTT.